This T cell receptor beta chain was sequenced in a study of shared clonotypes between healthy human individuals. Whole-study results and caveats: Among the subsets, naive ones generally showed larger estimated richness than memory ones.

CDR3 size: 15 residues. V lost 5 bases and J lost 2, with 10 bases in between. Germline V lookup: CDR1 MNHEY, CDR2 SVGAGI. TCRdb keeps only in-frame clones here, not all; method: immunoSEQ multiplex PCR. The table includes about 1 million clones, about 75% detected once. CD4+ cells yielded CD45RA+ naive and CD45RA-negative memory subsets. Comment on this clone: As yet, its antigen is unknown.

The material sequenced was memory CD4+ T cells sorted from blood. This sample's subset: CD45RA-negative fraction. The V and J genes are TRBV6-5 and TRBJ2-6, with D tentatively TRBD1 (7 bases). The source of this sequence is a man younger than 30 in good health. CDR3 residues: CASSRRGPGANVLTF. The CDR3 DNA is TGTGCCAGCAGTCGGAGGGGGCCTGGGGCCAACGTCCTGACTTTC.